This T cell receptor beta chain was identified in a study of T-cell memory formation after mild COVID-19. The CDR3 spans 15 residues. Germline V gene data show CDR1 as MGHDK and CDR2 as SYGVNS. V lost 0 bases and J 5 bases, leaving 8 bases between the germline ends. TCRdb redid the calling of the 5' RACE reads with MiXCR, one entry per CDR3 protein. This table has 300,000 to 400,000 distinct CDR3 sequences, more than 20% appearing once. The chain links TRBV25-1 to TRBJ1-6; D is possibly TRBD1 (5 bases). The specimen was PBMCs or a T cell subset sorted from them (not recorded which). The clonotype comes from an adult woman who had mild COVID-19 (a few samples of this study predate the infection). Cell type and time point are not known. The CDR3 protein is CASSEYAGNNSPLHF. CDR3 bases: TGTGCCAGCAGTGAATACGCAGGGAATAATTCACCCCTCCACTTT.